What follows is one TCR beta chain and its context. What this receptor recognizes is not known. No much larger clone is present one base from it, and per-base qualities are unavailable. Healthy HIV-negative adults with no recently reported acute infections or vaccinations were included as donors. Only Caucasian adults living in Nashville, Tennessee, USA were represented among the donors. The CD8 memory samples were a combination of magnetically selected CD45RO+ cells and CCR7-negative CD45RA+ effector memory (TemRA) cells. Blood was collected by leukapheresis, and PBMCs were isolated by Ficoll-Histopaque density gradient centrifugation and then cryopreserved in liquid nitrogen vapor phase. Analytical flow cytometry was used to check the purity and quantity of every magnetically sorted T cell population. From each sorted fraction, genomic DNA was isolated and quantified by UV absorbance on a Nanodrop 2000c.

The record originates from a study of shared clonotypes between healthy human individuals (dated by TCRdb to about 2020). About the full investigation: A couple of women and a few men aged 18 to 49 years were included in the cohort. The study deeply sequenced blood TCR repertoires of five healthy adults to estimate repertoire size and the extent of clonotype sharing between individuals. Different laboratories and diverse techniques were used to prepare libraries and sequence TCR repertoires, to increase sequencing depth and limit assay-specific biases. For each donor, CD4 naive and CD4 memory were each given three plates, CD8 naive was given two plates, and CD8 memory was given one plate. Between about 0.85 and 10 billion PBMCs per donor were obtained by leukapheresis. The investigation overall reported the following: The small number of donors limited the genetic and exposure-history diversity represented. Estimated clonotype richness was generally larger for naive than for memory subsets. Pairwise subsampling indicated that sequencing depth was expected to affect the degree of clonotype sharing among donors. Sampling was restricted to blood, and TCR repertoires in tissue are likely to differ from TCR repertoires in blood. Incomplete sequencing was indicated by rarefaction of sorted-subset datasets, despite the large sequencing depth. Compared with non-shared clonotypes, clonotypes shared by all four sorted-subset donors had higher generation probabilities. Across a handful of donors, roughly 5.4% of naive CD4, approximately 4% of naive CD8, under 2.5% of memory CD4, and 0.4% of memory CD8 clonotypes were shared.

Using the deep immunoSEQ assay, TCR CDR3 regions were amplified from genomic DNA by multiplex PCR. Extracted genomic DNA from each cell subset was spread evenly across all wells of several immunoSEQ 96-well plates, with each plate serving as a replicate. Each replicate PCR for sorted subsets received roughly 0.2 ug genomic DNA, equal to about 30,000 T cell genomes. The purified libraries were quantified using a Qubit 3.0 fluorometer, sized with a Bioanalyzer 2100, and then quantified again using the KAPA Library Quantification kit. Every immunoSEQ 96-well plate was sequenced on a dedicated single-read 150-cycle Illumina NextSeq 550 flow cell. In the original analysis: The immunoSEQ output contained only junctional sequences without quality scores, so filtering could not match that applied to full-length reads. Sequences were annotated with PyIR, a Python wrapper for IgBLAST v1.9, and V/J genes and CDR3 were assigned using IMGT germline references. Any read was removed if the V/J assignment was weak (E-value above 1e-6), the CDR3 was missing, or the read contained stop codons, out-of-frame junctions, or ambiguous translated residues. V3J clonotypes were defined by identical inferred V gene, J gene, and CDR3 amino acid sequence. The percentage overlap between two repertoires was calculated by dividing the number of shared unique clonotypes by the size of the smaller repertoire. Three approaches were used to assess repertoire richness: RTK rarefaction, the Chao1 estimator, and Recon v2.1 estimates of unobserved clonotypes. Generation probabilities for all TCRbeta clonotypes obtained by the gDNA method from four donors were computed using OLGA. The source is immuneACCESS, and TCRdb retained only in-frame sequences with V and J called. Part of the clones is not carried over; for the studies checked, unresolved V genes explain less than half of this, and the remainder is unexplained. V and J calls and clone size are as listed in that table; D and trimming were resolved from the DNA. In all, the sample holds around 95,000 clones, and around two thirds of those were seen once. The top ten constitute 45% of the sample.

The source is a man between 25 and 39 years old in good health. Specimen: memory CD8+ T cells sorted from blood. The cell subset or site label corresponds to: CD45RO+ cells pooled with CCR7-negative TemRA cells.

Here the CDR3 is given as CSVAGQGAFTGELFF. The sequence in DNA is TGCAGCGTCGCCGGACAGGGGGCTTTCACCGGGGAGCTGTTTTTT. The sequence joins TRBV29-1 to TRBJ2-2; TRBD1 matches 11 bases in the middle. There are 15 amino acids in the CDR3, from cysteine to phenylalanine inclusive. Just CDR3 DNA is preserved here, 45 bases in frame from base 1. The germline V and J ends show losses of 6 bases and 4 bases respectively, and no gene match explains 7 bases of the junction. Via the germline V gene, CDR1 is SQVTM and CDR2 ANQGSEA.